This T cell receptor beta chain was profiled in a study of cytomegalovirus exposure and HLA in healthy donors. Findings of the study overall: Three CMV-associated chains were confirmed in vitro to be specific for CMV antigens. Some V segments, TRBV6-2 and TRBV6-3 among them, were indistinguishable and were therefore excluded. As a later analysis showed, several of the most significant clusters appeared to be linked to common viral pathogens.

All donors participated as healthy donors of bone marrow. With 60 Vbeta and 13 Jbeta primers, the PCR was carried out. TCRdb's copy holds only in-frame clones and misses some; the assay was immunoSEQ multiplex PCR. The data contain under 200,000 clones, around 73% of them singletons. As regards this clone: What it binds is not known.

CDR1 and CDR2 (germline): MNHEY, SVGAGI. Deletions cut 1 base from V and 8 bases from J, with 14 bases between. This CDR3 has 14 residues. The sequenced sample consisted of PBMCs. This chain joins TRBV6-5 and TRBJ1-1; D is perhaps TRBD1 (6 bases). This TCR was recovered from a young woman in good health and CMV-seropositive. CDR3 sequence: CASSYFAGQKEAFF. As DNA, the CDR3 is TGTGCCAGCAGTTACTTTGCAGGACAGAAGGAAGCTTTCTTT.